This T cell receptor beta chain was identified during a study of blood T cell repertoires in COVID-19. Study summary: PBMCs, B-cell-depleted T cells, or T cells were the source of the cDNA or gDNA that made up the material.

A Seattle source enrolled patients during active infection and followed them longitudinally. As processed by the authors: It was from reference gene primer amplification that nucleated cell counts were estimated. Profiling relied on immunoSEQ multiplex PCR, and the TCRdb table lists in-frame clones only, not all of them. From that table come the V and J calls and clone size; the DNA was used to work out D and trimming. The data contain 400,000 to 450,000 clones, roughly 90% of them seen just once; the ten biggest clones take up 1.5% to 1.8%. CDR3 length: 14 amino acids. The germline gives CDR1 SNHLY, CDR2 FYNNEI. Trimming took off 6 bases at V and 6 bases at J, with 17 bases between the two ends.

This sequence was found in a middle-aged woman with COVID-19, enrolled during active disease. V is TRBV2 and J is TRBJ1-2; D gene uncertain. Sequencing was done on a sample of peripheral blood. CDR3 bases: TGTGCCAGCAGCCCCGCCGGGGTACCCCATGGCTACACCTTC. Amino acid sequence: CASSPAGVPHGYTF. Filled out from reference TRBV2 and TRBJ1-2, the complete variable domain reads EPEVTQTPSHQVTQMGQEVILRCVPISNHLYFYWYRQILGQKVEFLVSFYNNEISEKSEIFDDQFSVERPDGSNFTLKIRSTKLEDSAMYFCASSPAGVPHGYTFGSGTRLTVV.